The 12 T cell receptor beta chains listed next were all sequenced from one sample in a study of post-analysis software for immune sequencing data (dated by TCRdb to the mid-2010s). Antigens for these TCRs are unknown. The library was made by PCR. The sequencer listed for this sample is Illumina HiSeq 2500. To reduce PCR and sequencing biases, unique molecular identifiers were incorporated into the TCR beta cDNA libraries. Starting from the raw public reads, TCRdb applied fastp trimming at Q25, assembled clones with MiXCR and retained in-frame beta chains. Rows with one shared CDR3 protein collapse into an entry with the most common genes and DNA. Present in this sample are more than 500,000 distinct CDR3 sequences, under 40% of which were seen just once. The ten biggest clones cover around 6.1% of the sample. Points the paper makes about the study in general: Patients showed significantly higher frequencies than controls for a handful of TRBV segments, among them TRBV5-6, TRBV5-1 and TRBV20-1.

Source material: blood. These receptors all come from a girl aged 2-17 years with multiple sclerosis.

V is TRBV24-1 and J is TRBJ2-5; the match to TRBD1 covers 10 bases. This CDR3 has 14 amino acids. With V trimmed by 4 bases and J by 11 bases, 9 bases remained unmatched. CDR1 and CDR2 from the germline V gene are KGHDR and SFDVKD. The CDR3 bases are TGTGCCACCAGTGAACCGGGACAGGGGAATGAGCAGTACTTC. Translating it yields CATSEPGQGNEQYF.

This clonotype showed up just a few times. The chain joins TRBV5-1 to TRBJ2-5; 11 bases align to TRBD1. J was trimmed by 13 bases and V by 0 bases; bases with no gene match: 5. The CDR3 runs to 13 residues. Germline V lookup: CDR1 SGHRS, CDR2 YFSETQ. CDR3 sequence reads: CASSLGTGGEMYF. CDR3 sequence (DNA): TGCGCCAGCAGCTTGGGGACAGGGGGCGAAATGTACTTC.

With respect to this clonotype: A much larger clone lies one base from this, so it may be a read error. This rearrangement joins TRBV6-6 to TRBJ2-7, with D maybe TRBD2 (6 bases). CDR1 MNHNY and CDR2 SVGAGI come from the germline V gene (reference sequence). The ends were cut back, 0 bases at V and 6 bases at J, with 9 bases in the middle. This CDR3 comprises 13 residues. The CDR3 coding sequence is TGTGCCAGCAGTTACTCGGCGGGGAGCGAGCAGTACTTC. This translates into CASSYSAGSEQYF.

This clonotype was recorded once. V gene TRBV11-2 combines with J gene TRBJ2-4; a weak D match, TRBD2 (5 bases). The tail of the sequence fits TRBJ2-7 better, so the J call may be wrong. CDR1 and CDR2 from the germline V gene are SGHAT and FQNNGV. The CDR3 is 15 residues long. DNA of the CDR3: TGTGCCAGCAGCCCGGACTCGGGGTACTACTACGAGCAGTACTTC. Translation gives CASSPDSGYYYEQYF.

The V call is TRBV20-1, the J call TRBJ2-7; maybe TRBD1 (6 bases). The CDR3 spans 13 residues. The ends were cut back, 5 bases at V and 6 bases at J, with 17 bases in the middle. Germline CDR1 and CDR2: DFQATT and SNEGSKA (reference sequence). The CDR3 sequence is CSASAYREGEQYF. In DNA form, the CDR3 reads TGCAGTGCTTCCGCGTACAGGGAAGGCGAGCAGTACTTC.

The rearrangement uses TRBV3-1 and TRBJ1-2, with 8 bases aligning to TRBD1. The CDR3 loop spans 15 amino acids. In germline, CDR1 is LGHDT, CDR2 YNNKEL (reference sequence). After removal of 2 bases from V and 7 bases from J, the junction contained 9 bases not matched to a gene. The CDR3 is CASSQRPGGDFGYTF. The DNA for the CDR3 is TGTGCCAGCAGCCAACGCCCAGGGGGCGACTTTGGCTACACCTTC.

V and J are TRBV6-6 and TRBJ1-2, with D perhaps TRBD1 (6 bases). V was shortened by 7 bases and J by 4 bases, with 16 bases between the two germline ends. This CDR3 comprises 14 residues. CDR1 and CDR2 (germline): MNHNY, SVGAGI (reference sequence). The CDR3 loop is CASTRTDRTYGYTF. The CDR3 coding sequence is TGTGCCAGCACCCGAACCGACAGGACCTATGGCTACACCTTC.

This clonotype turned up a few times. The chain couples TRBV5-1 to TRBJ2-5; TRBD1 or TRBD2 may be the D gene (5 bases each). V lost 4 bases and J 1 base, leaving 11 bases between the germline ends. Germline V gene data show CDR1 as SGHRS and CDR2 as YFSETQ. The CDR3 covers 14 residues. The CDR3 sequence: CASSPGPAQETQYF. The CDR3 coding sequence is TGCGCCAGCAGCCCGGGACCCGCCCAAGAGACCCAGTACTTC. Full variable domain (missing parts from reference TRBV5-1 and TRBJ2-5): KAGVTQTPRYLIKTRGQQVTLSCSPISGHRSVSWYQQTPGQGLQFLFEYFSETQRNKGNFPGRFSGRQFSNSRSEMNVSTLELGDSALYLCASSPGPAQETQYFGPGTRLLVL.

CDR3 sequence (DNA): TGTGCCAGCAACTCCCTAATGGCAGGGGGAGAGCAGTTCTTC. Protein product: CASNSLMAGGEQFF. V gene TRBV7-8 combines with J gene TRBJ2-1; 7 bases agree with TRBD1. Germline trimming cut 7 bases from V and 10 bases from J; bases unmatched to any gene: 13. This CDR3 comprises 14 residues. Germline V lookup: CDR1 SGHVS, CDR2 FQNEAQ.

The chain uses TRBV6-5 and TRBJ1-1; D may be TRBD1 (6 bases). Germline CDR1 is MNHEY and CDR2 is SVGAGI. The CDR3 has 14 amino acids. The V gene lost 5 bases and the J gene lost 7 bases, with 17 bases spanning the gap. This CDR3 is CASSLGQRTGEAFF. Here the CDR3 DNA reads TGTGCCAGCAGTCTAGGACAGCGAACAGGTGAAGCTTTCTTT.

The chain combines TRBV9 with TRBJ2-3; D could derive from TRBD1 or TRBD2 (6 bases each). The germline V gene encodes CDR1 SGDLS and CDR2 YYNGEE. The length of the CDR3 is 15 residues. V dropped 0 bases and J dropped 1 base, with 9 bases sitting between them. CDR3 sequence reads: CASSVDRGRTDTQYF. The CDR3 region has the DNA TGTGCCAGCAGCGTAGACCGGGGGCGCACAGATACGCAGTATTTT.

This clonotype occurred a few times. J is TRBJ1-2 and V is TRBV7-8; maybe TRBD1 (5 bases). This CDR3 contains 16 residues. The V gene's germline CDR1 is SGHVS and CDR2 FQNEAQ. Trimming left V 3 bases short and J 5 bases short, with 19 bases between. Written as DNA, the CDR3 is TGTGCCAGCAGCTTCGGGGAACAGGCTACCCTTTATGGCTACACCTTC. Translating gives CASSFGEQATLYGYTF.